This T cell receptor (beta chain) was found in a study of CD8+CD57+ T cells in acquired aplastic anemia. Study-wide background: DNA from sorted CD4+ and CD8+ cells averaged around 3 ug. Overall study results and limits: Patients and controls had in common fewer than 30 CD8+ CDR3 sequences.

This clonotype was observed a handful of times. Its antigen is still unknown. Genomic DNA, serving as template, underwent TCR beta VDJ and CDR3 profiling. One entry per CDR3 protein, called by TCRdb with MiXCR from the reads. The sample comprises roughly 220,000 distinct CDR3 sequences, around three fifths of which are singletons, and around three fifths rests with the top ten. Germline CDR1 and CDR2: SNHLY and FYNNEI. V was clipped by 4 bases and J by 5 bases; unmatched bases: 17. This CDR3 is built from 19 residues. Sequencing involved patients with CD8+CD57+ cell expansion previously shown by flow cytometry. Each patient carried a diagnosis of severe acquired aplastic anemia.

The specimen sequenced was sorted CD4+, CD8+, or CD8+CD57+ T cells (not recorded which) from PBMCs. The sequence derives from a human donor with aplastic anemia. The rearrangement uses TRBV2 and TRBJ1-5; 10 positions match TRBD1. Here the CDR3 DNA reads TGTGCCAGCAGTGGAGACCGGGACAGGGGAATGGTGGGATATCAGCCCCAGCATTTT. Translated, it gives CASSGDRDRGMVGYQPQHF.